These 3 T cell receptor beta chains share one sample of origin, sequenced in a study of blood T cell repertoires in COVID-19. TCRdb keeps only in-frame clones here, not all; method: immunoSEQ multiplex PCR. There are 230,000 or so clones in the sample; 80% to 90% occur only once, and over 2% lies in the top ten. The sequenced material came from peripheral blood. These receptor sequences come from a man aged 40-49 years who had recovered from COVID-19.

The gene calls are TRBV18 and TRBJ2-4; TRBD1 is a possible D gene (6 bases). Germline-derived CDR1 and CDR2 are KGHSH and LQKENI. Deletions cut 0 bases from V and 5 bases from J, with 11 bases between. There are 15 residues in the CDR3. This CDR3 is CASSPPARGQNIQYF. CDR3 DNA sequence: TGTGCCAGCTCACCACCGGCCAGGGGCCAAAACATTCAGTACTTC.

The rearrangement links TRBV2 to TRBJ1-3, with D uncertain. The V gene lost 4 bases and the J gene lost 0 bases, with 7 bases spanning the gap. The CDR3 spans 14 residues. Germline CDR1 is SNHLY and CDR2 is FYNNEI. CDR3 nucleotides: TGTGCCAGCAGTGGTCGGAGCTCTGGAAACACCATATATTTT. Amino acid sequence: CASSGRSSGNTIYF.

This clone was detected once. One end of the junction is discordant with germline, which a read error may explain. The DNA for the CDR3 is TGCAGTGCTAGACTACAGGGATCGCAGCATTTC. Its protein product is CSARLQGSQHF. The V gene is TRBV20-1, the J gene TRBJ1-4; tentatively, D is TRBD1 (6 bases). CDR3 length equals 11 residues. Per germline, CDR1 DFQATT and CDR2 SNEGSKA (reference sequence).